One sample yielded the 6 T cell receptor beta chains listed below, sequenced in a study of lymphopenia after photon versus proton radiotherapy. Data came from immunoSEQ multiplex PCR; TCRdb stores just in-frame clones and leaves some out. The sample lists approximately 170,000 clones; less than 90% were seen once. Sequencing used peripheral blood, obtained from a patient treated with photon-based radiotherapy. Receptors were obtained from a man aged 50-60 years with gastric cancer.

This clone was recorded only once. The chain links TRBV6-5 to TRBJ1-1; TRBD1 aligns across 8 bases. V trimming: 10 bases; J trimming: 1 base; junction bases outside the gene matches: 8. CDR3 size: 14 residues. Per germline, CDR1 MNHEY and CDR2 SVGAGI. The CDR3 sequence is CAKTKDRANTEAFF. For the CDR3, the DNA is TGTGCCAAAACGAAGGACAGGGCGAACACTGAAGCTTTCTTT.

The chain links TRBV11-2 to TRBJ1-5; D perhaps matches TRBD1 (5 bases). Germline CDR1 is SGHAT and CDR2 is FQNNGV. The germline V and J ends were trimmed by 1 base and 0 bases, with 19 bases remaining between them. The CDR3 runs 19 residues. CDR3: CASSLAYRTTQNSNQPQHF. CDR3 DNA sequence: TGTGCCAGCAGCTTAGCCTACCGGACAACCCAAAATAGCAATCAGCCCCAGCATTTT.

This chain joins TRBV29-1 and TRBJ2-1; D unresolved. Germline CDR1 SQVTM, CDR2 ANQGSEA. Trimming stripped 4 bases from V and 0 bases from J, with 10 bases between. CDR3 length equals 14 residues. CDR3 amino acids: CSVGRASSYNEQFF. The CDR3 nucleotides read TGCAGCGTTGGCCGGGCGAGCTCCTACAATGAGCAGTTCTTC.

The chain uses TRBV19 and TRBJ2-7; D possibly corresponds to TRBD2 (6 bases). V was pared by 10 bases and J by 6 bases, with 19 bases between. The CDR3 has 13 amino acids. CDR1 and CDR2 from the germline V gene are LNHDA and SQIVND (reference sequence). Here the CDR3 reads CATQQGLHSEQYF. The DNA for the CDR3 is TGTGCCACCCAGCAGGGACTCCATTCCGAGCAGTACTTC. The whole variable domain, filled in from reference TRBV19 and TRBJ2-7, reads DGGITQSPKYLFRKEGQNVTLSCEQNLNHDAMYWYRQDPGQGLRLIYYSQIVNDFQKGDIAEGYSVSREKKESFPLTVTSAQKNPTAFYLCATQQGLHSEQYFGPGTRLTVT.

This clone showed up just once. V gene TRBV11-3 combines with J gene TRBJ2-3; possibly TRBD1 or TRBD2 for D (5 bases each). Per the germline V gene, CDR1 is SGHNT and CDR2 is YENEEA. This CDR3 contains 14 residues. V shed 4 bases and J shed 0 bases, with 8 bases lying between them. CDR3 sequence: CASSSGRSTDTQYF. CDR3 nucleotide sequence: TGTGCCAGCAGCTCGGGGCGAAGCACAGATACGCAGTATTTT.

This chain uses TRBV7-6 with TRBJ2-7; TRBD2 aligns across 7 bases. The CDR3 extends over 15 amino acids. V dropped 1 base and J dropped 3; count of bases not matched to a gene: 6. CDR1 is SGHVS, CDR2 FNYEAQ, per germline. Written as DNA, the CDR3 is TGTGCCAGCAGCTTAGAGGCGGGAGTTGTCTACGAGCAGTACTTC. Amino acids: CASSLEAGVVYEQYF.